The 11 T cell receptor beta chains below all came from one sample that was sequenced in a study of shared clonotypes between healthy human individuals. Data came from immunoSEQ multiplex PCR; TCRdb stores just in-frame clones and leaves some out. Counted here are about 520,000 clones, 95% to 96% occurring once; the ten biggest clones make up around 0.066%. Sequenced input: naive CD4+ T cells sorted from blood. Documented subset: CD45RA+ positively selected. Source of these receptors: a woman in her 30s in good health.

This clone appeared a few times. The chain links TRBV2 to TRBJ1-4; D ambiguous. This CDR3 contains 13 residues. Between the trimmed V and J ends, which lost 8 bases and 3 bases, there was a span of 10 bases. CDR1 and CDR2 (germline): SNHLY, FYNNEI. CDR3 sequence (DNA): TGTGCCAGCGGGTCTGCGGCTAATGAAAAACTGTTTTTT. Protein product: CASGSAANEKLFF.

J is TRBJ2-5 and V is TRBV28; 10 nucleotides line up with TRBD2. The germline gives CDR1 MDHEN, CDR2 SYDVKM. Germline trimming cut 1 base from V and 5 bases from J; bases unmatched to any gene: 7. There are 16 residues in the CDR3. This CDR3 reads CASSLSSGRAGETQYF. DNA for the CDR3: TGTGCCAGCAGTTTATCCAGCGGGAGGGCCGGGGAGACCCAGTACTTC.

This chain links TRBV7-2 with TRBJ2-3, with 12 bases identical to TRBD2. Germline V gives CDR1 SGHTA, CDR2 FQGNSA. CDR3 length: 15 amino acids. V was clipped by 5 bases and J by 4 bases; unmatched bases: 4. The CDR3 sequence: CASSRRLAGADTQYF. The CDR3 DNA reads TGTGCCAGCAGCCGCAGACTAGCGGGAGCAGATACGCAGTATTTT.

V gene TRBV14 combines with J gene TRBJ2-7, with D perhaps matching TRBD1 or TRBD2 (7 bases each). Germline V gives CDR1 SGHDN, CDR2 FVKESK. The CDR3 has 14 residues. The V end was cut by 4 bases, the J end by 4 bases, with 14 bases between. The CDR3 nucleotides are TGTGCCAGCAGCCGAGGGGGCGGGAGTTACGAGCAGTACTTC. Translated, it gives CASSRGGGSYEQYF.

V usage is TRBV5-1 and J usage is TRBJ1-5; D is uncertain. The ends were cut back, 4 bases at V and 9 bases at J, with 17 bases in the middle. This CDR3 has 14 residues. Germline V lookup: CDR1 SGHRS, CDR2 YFSETQ. CDR3 coding DNA: TGCGCCAGCAGCGCGTGGTTCGGAGGATGGCCCCAGCATTTT. Translated: CASSAWFGGWPQHF.

The chain carries TRBV2 and TRBJ2-5; a weak D match, TRBD2 (5 bases). V was cut by 3 bases and J by 4 bases, with 15 bases left in between. Germline V lookup: CDR1 SNHLY, CDR2 FYNNEI. This CDR3 is built from 15 residues. Here the CDR3 DNA reads TGTGCCAGCAGTGATTCTCGAGGGCCGCTAGAGACCCAGTACTTC. Protein sequence: CASSDSRGPLETQYF.

J is TRBJ2-2 and V is TRBV5-5; the match to TRBD2 covers 7 bases. This CDR3 spans 16 amino acids. Germline V gives CDR1 SGHKS, CDR2 YYEKEE (reference sequence). Losses at the gene ends were 4 bases for V and 1 base for J; bases not matched to a gene: 7. CDR3 residues: CASSQRGSGNTGELFF. CDR3 nucleotide sequence: TGTGCCAGCAGCCAGCGCGGGAGCGGGAACACCGGGGAGCTGTTTTTT.

This clone has only a few counts. This rearrangement joins TRBV7-9 to TRBJ1-2; D gene uncertain. The V gene lost 5 bases and the J gene lost 3 bases, with 13 bases spanning the gap. The length of the CDR3 is 14 residues. Germline V CDR1 and CDR2: SEHNR, FQNEAQ (reference sequence). CDR3 DNA sequence: TGTGCCAGCAGCACGACACAGCCCCACTATGGCTACACCTTC. It yields the protein CASSTTQPHYGYTF. The full variable domain, rest sourced from reference TRBV7-9 and TRBJ1-2, is DTGVSQNPRHKITKRGQNVTFRCDPISEHNRLYWYRQTLGQGPEFLTYFQNEAQLEKSRLLSDRFSAERPKGSFSTLEIQRTEQGDSAMYLCASSTTQPHYGYTFGSGTRLTVV.

This clone was observed a few times. The chain uses TRBV7-2 and TRBJ2-5; D remains ambiguous. Germline values: CDR1 SGHTA, CDR2 FQGNSA. The CDR3 has 16 amino acids. The germline V and J ends were trimmed by 4 bases and 0 bases, with 15 bases remaining between them. This chain's CDR3 is CASSSGPAGYQETQYF. The CDR3 nucleotides read TGTGCCAGCAGCTCCGGTCCGGCTGGGTACCAAGAGACCCAGTACTTC.

This clone showed up just once. This rearrangement joins TRBV19 to TRBJ2-7, with 7 bases fitting TRBD2. This CDR3 has 17 amino acids. V lost 3 bases and J lost 5; bases outside the gene matches: 16. Germline CDR1 and CDR2: LNHDA and SQIVND (reference sequence). For the CDR3, the DNA is TGTGCCAGTAGTATGATCACTAGCGCAATCCTTGGCGACGAGCAGTACTTC. It codes for CASSMITSAILGDEQYF.

CDR3 bases: TGTGCCAGCAGTTTCGGACCCTTGTCCACCATTCAGTACTTC. Translating it yields CASSFGPLSTIQYF. The chain is built from TRBV28 and TRBJ2-4; D not resolved. Germline CDR1 reads MDHEN; CDR2 reads SYDVKM. V gave up 3 bases and J gave up 9 bases, with 15 bases separating them. This CDR3 spans 14 amino acids.